This T cell receptor (beta chain) was profiled in a study of cytomegalovirus exposure and HLA in healthy donors. The CDR3 spans 15 residues. Germline-derived CDR1 and CDR2 are LNHDA and SQIVND (reference sequence). V was clipped by 4 bases and J by 6 bases, with 15 bases between them. On this clone: Antigen specificity is unknown.

The PCR was carried out with 60 Vbeta primers and 13 Jbeta primers. Here immunoSEQ multiplex PCR was the method, and the copy in TCRdb shows in-frame clones only, minus some. The sample lists about 150,000 clones, roughly 77% occurring once. Overall study findings and caveats: The likely explanation for a cluster of highly shared sequence variants was sequencing artifact. Reports described diagnosis of cytomegalovirus status by the classifier as highly specific and sensitive. Follow-up analysis later connected one missense variant in DCLRE1C with trimming of TCR beta V- and J-genes. A later analysis revealed that TCR association rates differed between HLA loci, peaking at DRB1 and bottoming out at HLA-C.

The TCR sequence derives from a man aged 25-45 years in good health and CMV-seropositive. The V and J genes are TRBV19 and TRBJ1-4, with D possibly being TRBD1 (5 bases). Material for sequencing was PBMCs. The CDR3 DNA reads as TGTGCCAGTAGTAGGAATATAGGAGGGGATGAAAAACTGTTTTTT. This gives the protein CASSRNIGGDEKLFF.